These 3 T cell receptor beta chains came from one sample sequenced in a study of T cells after yellow fever vaccination. TCRdb reprocessed the 5' RACE reads via MiXCR and lists one record per CDR3 protein. Of some 26,000 distinct CDR3 sequences listed, less than 3.5% were seen once; the top ten hold roughly 0.9%. The specimen was PBMCs, either bulk or a sorted T-cell subset (CD4+, CD8+, memory, or dextramer-sorted; not recorded which), collected 35 to 50 days after the first yellow fever vaccination. These receptors all stem from a young man who received the YFV17D yellow fever vaccine.

By share, this clonotype ranks as medium-sized. The CDR3 region is CASSPRTGNTGELFF. The CDR3 DNA follows: TGCGCCAGCAGCCCTCGGACAGGGAACACCGGGGAGCTGTTTTTT. The genes are TRBV5-1 and TRBJ2-2; 7 nucleotides match TRBD1. Trimming cost V 4 bases and J 1 base; bases outside gene matches: 4. Germline lookup yields CDR1 SGHRS and CDR2 YFSETQ. The CDR3 is 15 amino acids.

For this clonotype: This may be a read error: a much more frequent sequence differs by one nucleotide. The rearrangement joins TRBV18 to TRBJ1-4, with a weak D call TRBD1 (5 bases). CDR1 is KGHSH, CDR2 LQKENI, per germline. The CDR3 contains 14 residues. CDR3 coding DNA: TGTGCCAGCACACCCGGGACGGTTAATGAAAAACTGTTTTTT. Translated, it gives CASTPGTVNEKLFF.

This chain joins TRBV6-1 and TRBJ1-4; no clear D. Trimming took 7 bases from V and 11 from J, leaving 14 bases between them. Germline CDR1 is MNHNS and CDR2 is SASEGT. This CDR3 has 12 amino acids. The CDR3, as DNA: TGTGCCAGCACTCCTTCGGCGGGGAAACTGTTTTTT. Amino acid sequence: CASTPSAGKLFF.